The 2 T cell receptor beta chains listed next were all sequenced from one sample in a study of control samples from healthy donors and cancer patients. The protocol was immunoSEQ multiplex PCR, while the TCRdb copy is restricted to in-frame clones and leaves out a portion. Among approximately 3,000 clones, 75% to 80% were seen once, and the ten largest hold about 30%. Specimen: formalin-fixed, paraffin-embedded tissue. These receptors were collected from a male donor with melanoma.

The chain recombines TRBV6-6 with TRBJ1-4, with TRBD1 matching 7 bases. V lost 5 bases, J lost 6 bases, and 6 bases stayed unmatched. This CDR3 has 14 amino acids. Germline V gene sequence: CDR1 MNHNY, CDR2 SVGAGI (reference sequence). CDR3 in DNA: TGTGCCAGCAGTATTCCGGGACAGTATGAAAAACTGTTTTTT. The encoded protein is CASSIPGQYEKLFF.

V usage is TRBV3-1 (or the pseudogene TRBV3-2) and J usage is TRBJ1-3, with D hard to call. The CDR3 is made up of 15 amino acids. Trimming removed 2 bases at V and 0 bases at J, with 8 bases between. The germline V gene encodes CDR1 LGHDT and CDR2 YNNKEL (reference sequence). CDR3 nucleotides: TGTGCCAGCAGCCAACTCTTCAGCTCTGGAAACACCATATATTTT. This codes for CASSQLFSSGNTIYF.